This is a list of T cell receptor beta chains from one sample in a study of blood T cells in healthy people across ages. TCRdb fed the 5' RACE reads into MiXCR, producing one record per CDR3 protein. This sample yields some 940,000 distinct CDR3 sequences, of which 29% are seen a single time; roughly 10% belongs to the top ten. The sample was also linked to a second study, of T cells of mothers and their children.

The specimen was blood. The receptor set was obtained from a woman in her thirties or forties in good health. Each CDR3 is given with its conserved first and last residue. A D gene is named only where the DNA matches it firmly. Only part of the rows carry a size: once, few, many, or a class if the clone is expanded.

clone size	D gene	V gene	J gene	CDR3 DNA	CDR3 protein
NA	NA	TRBV28	TRBJ1-6	TGTGCCAGCAGGTTGGGCCCAAGTCGGGTTTCACCCCTCCACTTT	CASRLGPSRVSPLHF
NA	TRBD1	TRBV7-6	TRBJ2-1	TGTGCCAGCAGCCCAGGGGGACCCCCCTACAATGAGCAGTTCTTC	CASSPGGPPYNEQFF
NA	NA	TRBV2	TRBJ2-1	TGTGCCGGCAGGGTACCGGGTGAGCAGTTCTTC	CAGRVPGEQFF
few	NA	TRBV5-1	TRBJ2-3	TGCGCCAGCAGCTTGGCGGCGACAGAAGATACGCAGTATTTT	CASSLAATEDTQYF
many	NA	TRBV20-1	TRBJ2-4	TGCAGTGCTAGAACCCCAGGGCGGGTAAACATTCAGTACTTC	CSARTPGRVNIQYF
NA	NA	TRBV20-1	TRBJ1-1	TGCAGGGCTATTGAAGGCAACACTGAAGCTTTCTTT	CRAIEGNTEAFF
few	NA	TRBV4-1	TRBJ2-2	TGCGCCAGCAGCCTCGGGGGCTTGAGCACCGGGGAGCTGTTTTTT	CASSLGGLSTGELFF
few	TRBD1	TRBV3-1	TRBJ1-2	TGTGCCAGCAGCTCCATCCGGGACAGCTATGGCTACACCTTC	CASSSIRDSYGYTF
few	NA	TRBV20-1	TRBJ1-5	TGCAGTGCTACCGACCATCAGCCCCAGCATTTT	CSATDHQPQHF
many	NA	TRBV20-1	TRBJ2-7	TGCAGCGGCGGCGACTCCGTTCTCTCCTACGAGCAGTACTTC	CSGGDSVLSYEQYF
NA	TRBD1	TRBV20-1	TRBJ2-1	TGCAGTGCTTTACACAGGGGGGCCTACAATGAGCAGTTCTTC	CSALHRGAYNEQFF
NA	NA	TRBV7-9	TRBJ2-5	TGTGCCAGCAGCTTAGATCCTGGGGTGGAGACCCAGTACTTC	CASSLDPGVETQYF
many	NA	TRBV28	TRBJ1-5	TGTGCCTCTTATGGGGGGCCGGACGGAGGAGGTCAGCCCCAGCATTTT	CASYGGPDGGGQPQHF
NA	NA	TRBV9	TRBJ2-2	TGTGCCAGCAGGAAGGGCGGTAGACCCGGGGAGCTGTTTTTT	CASRKGGRPGELFF
few	TRBD2	TRBV3-1	TRBJ2-7	TGTGCCAGCAGCCAGGCGGGGGTCCGCTACGAGCAGTACTTC	CASSQAGVRYEQYF
NA	NA	TRBV28	TRBJ2-1	TGTGCCAGCAGTGCCATACTGGACTGGGGGCGTGATGAGCAGTTCTTC	CASSAILDWGRDEQFF
NA	NA	TRBV21-1	TRBJ2-2	TGTGCCAGCAGCAATGGGGGACTAGCGGAATCGAACACCGGGGAGCGGTTTTTT	CASSNGGLAESNTGERFF
NA	NA	TRBV6-2/TRBV6-3	TRBJ2-6	TGTGCCAGCTCTAGGGGACCTGGGGCCAACGTCCTGACTTTC	CASSRGPGANVLTF
many	NA	TRBV15	TRBJ2-7	TGTGCCACCAGCAGAGATACGGGCGAGCAGTACTTC	CATSRDTGEQYF
few	NA	TRBV7-2	TRBJ2-5	TGTGCCAGCAGCTTATGGGGGGCCGCCCAAGAGACCCAGTACTTC	CASSLWGAAQETQYF
NA	NA	TRBV9	TRBJ2-3	TGTGCCAGCAGCCCCACCGGCAACCCTACAGATACGCAGTATTTT	CASSPTGNPTDTQYF
many	NA	TRBV2	TRBJ2-7	TGTGCCAGCTCGGCCCCGTCAGGGTCTCGCCGATCCTACGAGCAGTACTTC	CASSAPSGSRRSYEQYF
many	NA	TRBV12-3/TRBV12-4	TRBJ2-7	TGTGCCAGCAGTGCACGGGACGGCCTCTCCTACGAGCAGTACTTC	CASSARDGLSYEQYF
few	NA	TRBV28	TRBJ1-5	TGTGCCAGCAGTCCGCTGATCAATCAGCCCCAGCATTTT	CASSPLINQPQHF
many	NA	TRBV29-1	TRBJ2-1	TGCAGCGTTGAGCTAGACTCCCCCTTCGCCAATGAGCAGTTCTTC	CSVELDSPFANEQFF
NA	NA	TRBV28	TRBJ2-1	TGTGCCAGCAGTTTAGTTGGTACCAATGAGCAGTTCTTC	CASSLVGTNEQFF
many	NA	TRBV5-1	TRBJ2-3	TGCGCCAGCAGCTTGGATCGCGGGGGCGTCGGCACAGATACGCAGTATTTT	CASSLDRGGVGTDTQYF
NA	TRBD1	TRBV20-1	TRBJ1-1	TGCAGTGCATGTCGACAGGGGAGTGAAGCTTTCTTT	CSACRQGSEAFF
many	NA	TRBV12-3/TRBV12-4	TRBJ2-1	TGTGCCAGCAGTTTGGGCTCCCTAGGCTACAATGAGCAGTTCTTC	CASSLGSLGYNEQFF
few	NA	TRBV7-3	TRBJ2-2	TGTGCCAGCAGCTCCCGTCCGGGAGCGCTCACCGGGGAGCTGTTTTTT	CASSSRPGALTGELFF
NA	NA	TRBV29-1	TRBJ2-7	TGCAGCGTCGGAAGGGGGGCAGGTAGCGAGCAGTACTTC	CSVGRGAGSEQYF
few	NA	TRBV6-1	TRBJ2-1	TGTGCCAGCAGTGGGCTCCAACTTGGCTATGAGCAGTTCTTC	CASSGLQLGYEQFF
many	NA	TRBV12-3/TRBV12-4	TRBJ1-1	TGTGCCAGCAGCTTCGCAGGGGCTGGCACTGAAGCTTTCTTT	CASSFAGAGTEAFF
few	NA	TRBV5-1	TRBJ2-2	TGCGCCAGCAGCTTGGAGATAAGCGCCGGGGAGCTGTTTTTT	CASSLEISAGELFF
NA	TRBD1	TRBV4-1	TRBJ1-6	TGCGCCAGCAGCCAAGATGGGGGCGCAGGGGGCGCAACCTATAATTCACCCCTCCACTTT	CASSQDGGAGGATYNSPLHF
NA	TRBD2	TRBV18	TRBJ2-3	TGTGCCAGCTCACCATTAGCGGGGCTCTCAGGAGATACGCGGTATTTT	CASSPLAGLSGDTRYF
few	TRBD2	TRBV15	TRBJ2-2	TGTGCCACCAGCACCCATCGACTAGCGGGGGGGCCTCGGACCGGGGAGCTGTTTTTT	CATSTHRLAGGPRTGELFF
many	NA	TRBV28	TRBJ1-1	TGTGCCAGCAGTTTATTGGCTGAAGCTTTCTTT	CASSLLAEAFF
few	NA	TRBV2	TRBJ1-5	TGTGCCAGCAGCCCTTTTATCCCTGGGGACAGCAATCAGCCCCAGCATTTT	CASSPFIPGDSNQPQHF
many	TRBD1	TRBV28	TRBJ2-3	TGTGCCAGCAGTTCCTCCCCGGGACAGGGGACTTTAGGTACGCAGTATTTT	CASSSSPGQGTLGTQYF
NA	NA	TRBV20-1	TRBJ2-3	TGCAGTGCTAGACAGCAGGGCAGCGCAGATACGCAGTATTTT	CSARQQGSADTQYF
NA	NA	TRBV5-1	TRBJ1-1	TGCGCCAGCAGCTTGGTCTCTCAGGGTGGGACTGAAGCTTTCTTT	CASSLVSQGGTEAFF
NA	NA	TRBV11-1	TRBJ1-1	TGTGCCAGCAGCTTAACAGCCAGCATGAACACTGAAGCTTTCTTT	CASSLTASMNTEAFF
many	NA	TRBV20-1	TRBJ2-7	TGCAGTGCTAGAGACGGCGGAGGGGACGAGCAGTACTTC	CSARDGGGDEQYF
once	TRBD2	TRBV7-2	TRBJ2-1	TGTGCCAGCACACCCCAACAGCGGGAGTTTGAGCAGTTCTTC	CASTPQQREFEQFF
NA	NA	TRBV7-7	TRBJ1-4	TGTGCTAGCAGCTTCTTCCTGCATGGTGAAAAACTGTTTTTT	CASSFFLHGEKLFF
NA	TRBD1	TRBV3-1	TRBJ1-1	TGTGCCAGCAGCCAGGATACAGGGGGCCGGGACACTGAAGCTTTCTTT	CASSQDTGGRDTEAFF